These 20 T cell receptor beta chains were sequenced from one sample in a study of T cell changes during pregnancy in multiple sclerosis. Here immunoSEQ multiplex PCR was the method, and the copy in TCRdb shows in-frame clones only, minus some. The sample lists about 31,000 clones; 75% to 90% were seen once. The sample here was CD8+ T cells from peripheral blood mononuclear cells, taken in the second trimester of pregnancy. The source of these receptors is a female donor with multiple sclerosis, enrolled in a pregnancy study.

The V and J genes are TRBV7-9 and TRBJ1-1; TRBD1 matches at 10 bases. The ends lost 5 bases at V and 7 bases at J; junction bases unmatched: 10. Germline V gives CDR1 SEHNR, CDR2 FQNEAQ (reference sequence). The CDR3 has 15 residues. The CDR3 region is CASSPPTDRGIEAFF. Written as DNA, the CDR3 is TGTGCCAGCAGCCCCCCCACGGACAGGGGGATTGAAGCTTTCTTT.

The rearrangement uses TRBV28 and TRBJ2-7; tentatively, D is TRBD1 (6 bases). In germline, CDR1 is MDHEN, CDR2 SYDVKM. The CDR3 contains 15 residues. V lost 5 bases, J lost 4 bases, and 18 bases lay in between. The CDR3, as DNA: TGTGCCAGCAGTCCGAGGATCCAACAGGGATACGAGCAGTACTTC. This encodes CASSPRIQQGYEQYF.

The chain couples TRBV5-1 to TRBJ2-7, with TRBD2 identical over 8 bases. The J segment lost 1 base and the V segment lost 0 bases, leaving 3 bases of the junction unmatched. The CDR3 length is 15 residues. CDR1 and CDR2 (germline): SGHRS, YFSETQ. The CDR3 sequence: CASSLDGTRSYEQYF. As DNA, the CDR3 is TGCGCCAGCAGCTTGGATGGGACTAGGTCCTACGAGCAGTACTTC.

This clone was seen a single time. This chain joins TRBV4-2 and TRBJ2-7, with D perhaps TRBD2 (6 bases). V gave up 0 bases and J gave up 2 bases, with 11 bases separating them. This CDR3 is 15 amino acids long. CDR1 is LGHNA, CDR2 YNFKEQ, per germline. The CDR3 DNA reads TGTGCCAGCAGCCAAGAGCGGGGTCCCACCTACGAGCAGTACTTC. Its protein is CASSQERGPTYEQYF.

This chain uses TRBV10-3 with TRBJ2-7; the D gene is possibly TRBD1 (6 bases). CDR1 ENHRY and CDR2 SYGVKD come from the germline V gene. Trimming took off 5 bases at V and 7 bases at J, with 18 bases between the two ends. The CDR3 is made up of 14 amino acids. The CDR3 here is CAISSQGPPGEQYF. CDR3 nucleotides: TGTGCCATCAGTTCCCAGGGGCCCCCCGGTGAGCAGTACTTC.

This rearrangement joins TRBV4-3 to TRBJ2-7; D not resolved. V gave up 2 bases and J gave up 1 base, with 15 bases separating them. The V gene's germline CDR1 is LGHNA and CDR2 YSLEER. The CDR3 loop spans 16 amino acids. The CDR3 loop reads CASSQRVRSLSYEQYF. For the CDR3, the DNA is TGCGCCAGCAGCCAACGGGTCCGCTCCCTTTCCTACGAGCAGTACTTC.

This chain links TRBV7-9 with TRBJ1-2; D may be TRBD1 (5 bases). The ends were cut back, 0 bases at V and 8 bases at J, with 13 bases in the middle. The V gene's germline CDR1 is SEHNR and CDR2 FQNEAQ (reference sequence). The CDR3 is 14 amino acids. CDR3 sequence: CASSLASQGRGYTF. In DNA form, the CDR3 reads TGTGCCAGCAGCTTAGCGTCCCAGGGTAGGGGCTACACCTTC.

The chain has TRBV6-1 and TRBJ2-1; D gene uncertain. Germline CDR1 MNHNS, CDR2 SASEGT. With 3 bases removed from V and 0 bases from J, the gap between germline ends came to 15 bases. The CDR3 has 17 amino acids. CDR3 region: CASSDEPPVSSYNEQFF. Written as DNA, the CDR3 is TGTGCCAGCAGTGACGAGCCTCCCGTGAGCTCCTACAATGAGCAGTTCTTC.

V gene TRBV4-1 combines with J gene TRBJ2-4; D is perhaps TRBD2 (6 bases). The germline gives CDR1 MGHRA, CDR2 YSYEKL. The CDR3 totals 15 residues. The V end was cut by 3 bases, the J end by 5 bases, with 14 bases between. In nucleotides, the CDR3 is TGCGCCAGCAGCCACGGGGGACTTGTAGAAAACATTCAGTACTTC. It is translated as CASSHGGLVENIQYF.

The chain combines TRBV7-9 with TRBJ2-1, with 8 bases that match TRBD2. Germline V lookup: CDR1 SEHNR, CDR2 FQNEAQ (reference sequence). The CDR3 contains 13 residues. With 8 bases clipped from V and 4 bases from J, the junction kept 4 bases outside the gene matches. DNA of the CDR3: TGTGCCAGCCGCACTAGCGGATACAATGAGCAGTTCTTC. Translating gives CASRTSGYNEQFF.

V usage is TRBV7-9 and J usage is TRBJ2-7, with TRBD2 matching 8 bases. V dropped 5 bases and J dropped 5; count of bases not matched to a gene: 11. In germline, CDR1 is SEHNR, CDR2 FQNEAQ (reference sequence). The CDR3 is 15 amino acids. The CDR3 loop is CASSAPTSEVHEQYF. The CDR3 DNA follows: TGTGCCAGCAGCGCTCCGACTAGCGAGGTCCACGAGCAGTACTTC.

V gene TRBV6-1 combines with J gene TRBJ2-7; TRBD2 agrees at 10 bases. With V trimmed by 6 bases and J by 3 bases, 8 bases remained unmatched. Germline lookup yields CDR1 MNHNS and CDR2 SASEGT. CDR3 length: 15 residues. The CDR3 loop is CASRVGTSERYEQYF. As DNA, the CDR3 is TGTGCCAGCAGAGTTGGGACTAGCGAACGCTACGAGCAGTACTTC.

The chain employs TRBV5-8 and TRBJ2-1; 14 nucleotides match TRBD2. Germline trimming cut 4 bases from V and 8 bases from J; bases unmatched to any gene: 5. The CDR3 is 15 residues long. Per the germline V gene, CDR1 is SGHTS and CDR2 is YDEGEE. As DNA, the CDR3 is TGTGCCAGCAGCAAGGGACTAGCGGGAGCCGATGAGCAGTTCTTC. Protein sequence: CASSKGLAGADEQFF.

V gene TRBV29-1 combines with J gene TRBJ2-6; tentative D call: TRBD1 (5 bases). Looked up from germline, CDR1 is SQVTM and CDR2 is ANQGSEA. This CDR3 contains 14 residues. Trimming left V 6 bases short and J 3 bases short, with 12 bases between. Here the CDR3 DNA reads TGCAGCGTACCAGGGTCTCGTGGGGCCAACGTCCTGACTTTC. This codes for CSVPGSRGANVLTF.

This sequence joins TRBV29-1 and TRBJ2-1; 11 bases are shared with TRBD2. The germline V gene encodes CDR1 SQVTM and CDR2 ANQGSEA. After removal of 5 bases from V and 7 bases from J, the junction contained 13 bases not matched to a gene. CDR3 size: 16 residues. CDR3 region: CSVRGEPLAGANEQFF. CDR3 nucleotide sequence: TGCAGCGTTCGGGGGGAACCACTAGCGGGAGCTAATGAGCAGTTCTTC.

The V call is TRBV5-1, the J call TRBJ2-1; 10 nucleotides agree with TRBD2. This CDR3 is built from 17 residues. Per germline, CDR1 SGHRS and CDR2 YFSETQ. V trimming: 4 bases; J trimming: 0 bases; junction bases outside the gene matches: 7. This CDR3 reads CASSPDSSGSSYNEQFF. The CDR3 bases are TGCGCCAGCAGCCCCGACTCTAGCGGGAGCTCCTACAATGAGCAGTTCTTC.

The V gene is TRBV29-1, the J gene TRBJ2-7; TRBD2 matches 7 bases. Germline assignment: CDR1 SQVTM and CDR2 ANQGSEA. This CDR3 has 15 residues. The ends lost 2 bases at V and 1 base at J; junction bases unmatched: 8. CDR3 in DNA: TGCAGCGTTGAATCCATAACTAGCGAATCCTACGAGCAGTACTTC. Encoded protein: CSVESITSESYEQYF.

The chain couples TRBV28 to TRBJ2-3; 8 bases match TRBD2. Looked up from germline, CDR1 is MDHEN and CDR2 is SYDVKM. V was clipped by 8 bases and J by 5 bases; unmatched bases: 18. The CDR3 is 17 residues long. CDR3 nucleotides: TGTGCCAGCGAAAGCCCCCGGGTTAGCGGGATTGGAGATACGCAGTATTTT. As protein: CASESPRVSGIGDTQYF.

This clone is a singleton in its sample. This chain joins TRBV30 and TRBJ2-7, with D possibly matching TRBD1 (6 bases). This CDR3 comprises 12 residues. CDR1 and CDR2 (germline): GTSNPN, SVGIG (reference sequence). Trimming removed 2 bases from V and 3 bases from J, with 8 bases in between. CDR3 loop: CAWSPDSYEQYF. The CDR3 region has the DNA TGTGCCTGGAGTCCGGACAGCTACGAGCAGTACTTC. The full variable domain, rest sourced from reference TRBV30 and TRBJ2-7, is SQTIHQWPATLVQPVGSPLSLECTVEGTSNPNLYWYRQAAGRGLQLLFYSVGIGQISSEVPQNLSASRPQDRQFILSSKKLLLSDSGFYLCAWSPDSYEQYFGPGTRLTVT.

The rearrangement joins TRBV27 to TRBJ2-1; D is undetermined. V shed 2 bases and J shed 6 bases, with 14 bases lying between them. Germline V gene lookup returns CDR1 MNHEY and CDR2 SMNVEV (reference sequence). The CDR3 covers 15 residues. The CDR3 sequence: CASSLSVPTGNEQFF. The CDR3 region has the DNA TGTGCCAGCAGTTTAAGTGTCCCCACCGGCAATGAGCAGTTCTTC.